These 9 T cell receptor beta chains originate from one sample sequenced in a study of regulatory T cells in long-lasting Graves disease (dated by TCRdb to the early 2020s). In light of the paper, this sample's time point label describes: newly diagnosed GD, antithyroid drugs for less than 3 months. For both TCR sequencing and RNA sequencing, RNA was extracted from PBMCs using TRIzol. Libraries came from multiplex PCR. The listed sequencing device is Illumina HiSeq 4000. TCR beta libraries were built with iRepertoire HTBI primers and Arm-PCR amplification of CDR3 regions. TCRdb itself trimmed the public reads at Q25 with fastp, ran MiXCR and retained productive beta chains. Rows are unified per CDR3 protein, each entry keeping the most common DNA and genes. The sample contains 420,000 or so distinct CDR3 sequences, roughly 17% of them found a single time. The ten top clones hold about 25% of the sample.

These same records also appear under a second study, on T cells in Graves' hyperthyroidism and ophthalmopathy.

Sequenced here: peripheral blood mononuclear cells (PBMCs), sampled at new diagnosis, from a patient treated with antithyroid drugs. These receptors originate from a woman younger than 35 with Graves disease. Donor details come from another sample of the same person, matched by shared clones.

This clonotype was seen repeatedly, ten times or more. The chain carries TRBV11-2 and TRBJ2-7, with a weak D call TRBD2 (6 bases). Trimming stripped 1 base from V and 0 bases from J, with 13 bases between. Germline V gene data show CDR1 as SGHAT and CDR2 as FQNNGV. The CDR3 has 16 amino acids. The CDR3 region is CASSLAGGVSSYEQYF. CDR3 DNA sequence: TGTGCCAGCAGCTTAGCAGGCGGGGTATCCTCCTACGAGCAGTACTTC.

This chain joins TRBV20-1 and TRBJ2-7; D gene unclear. Germline loops: CDR1 DFQATT, CDR2 SNEGSKA (reference sequence). V lost 3 bases, J lost 2 bases, and 11 bases lay in between. The CDR3 totals 13 residues. CDR3 loop: CSASPILTYEQYF. CDR3 sequence (DNA): TGCAGTGCTAGCCCGATCCTGACCTACGAGCAGTACTTC.

In this sample, this clonotype turned up many times. The chain links TRBV5-1 to TRBJ2-7; D gene unclear. With 1 base removed from V and 2 bases from J, the gap between germline ends came to 10 bases. This CDR3 is 14 amino acids long. CDR1 and CDR2 from the germline V gene are SGHRS and YFSETQ. CDR3 region: CASSLFVSTYEQYF. The CDR3 DNA sequence: TGCGCCAGCAGCTTGTTTGTCAGCACCTACGAGCAGTACTTC.

This clonotype came up a few times. The chain recombines TRBV3-1 with TRBJ2-2, with D perhaps TRBD1 (5 bases). The ends were cut back, 6 bases at V and 4 bases at J, with 15 bases in the middle. The CDR3 contains 15 residues. Germline CDR1 LGHDT, CDR2 YNNKEL (reference sequence). In nucleotides, the CDR3 is TGTGCCAGCAGAGTGGACATCGGCGGCACCGGGGAGCTGTTTTTT. Protein sequence: CASRVDIGGTGELFF.

In this sample, this clonotype turned up a few times. V gene TRBV29-1 combines with J gene TRBJ2-7, with no clear D. Germline V gene data show CDR1 as SQVTM and CDR2 as ANQGSEA. The V end was cut by 4 bases, the J end by 3 bases, with 10 bases between. The CDR3 spans 12 residues. The CDR3: CSVVSSSYEQYF. CDR3 coding DNA: TGCAGCGTTGTTAGTAGCAGCTACGAGCAGTACTTC.

This clonotype was counted ten times or more. The chain uses TRBV7-2 and TRBJ1-6; D not resolved. Germline V lookup: CDR1 SGHTA, CDR2 FQGNSA. This CDR3 is built from 13 residues. V was cut by 0 bases and J by 12 bases, with 9 bases left in between. CDR3 protein: CASSLADYQPLHF. CDR3 in DNA: TGTGCCAGCAGCTTAGCGGATTACCAACCCCTCCACTTT.

This clonotype was picked up many times. The chain joins TRBV28 to TRBJ2-2, with 7 bases that match TRBD1. J gave up 5 bases and V 5 bases, and 17 bases lay outside the gene matches. This CDR3 region has 18 residues. Germline V gene data show CDR1 as MDHEN and CDR2 as SYDVKM. CDR3 in DNA: TGTGCCAGCAGTAATGACAGGGCAGCAATCCCATGGACCGGGGAGCTGTTTTTT. Translated, it gives CASSNDRAAIPWTGELFF.

In its sample, this clonotype was seen many times. The J gene is TRBJ2-7, the V gene TRBV2; TRBD2 matches 7 bases. V lost 8 bases and J lost 0; bases outside the gene matches: 4. Per germline, CDR1 SNHLY and CDR2 FYNNEI. The CDR3 has 13 residues. CDR3 coding DNA: TGTGCCAGCGAGTGGGACTACTCCTACGAGCAGTACTTC. Amino acids: CASEWDYSYEQYF. The entire variable domain, with the rest obtained from reference TRBV2 and TRBJ2-7, is as follows: EPEVTQTPSHQVTQMGQEVILRCVPISNHLYFYWYRQILGQKVEFLVSFYNNEISEKSEIFDDQFSVERPDGSNFTLKIRSTKLEDSAMYFCASEWDYSYEQYFGPGTRLTVT.

This clonotype was seen ten or more times. This chain uses TRBV6-1 with TRBJ2-3; the match to TRBD1 covers 8 bases. Germline loops: CDR1 MNHNS, CDR2 SASEGT. The V and J ends lost 6 bases and 4 bases, in that order; junction bases with no gene match: 12. CDR3 length equals 16 residues. The DNA for the CDR3 is TGTGCCAGCAGACCCTCAGGGGGCCTAATATCAGATACGCAGTATTTT. It encodes CASRPSGGLISDTQYF.